This passage covers 7 T cell receptor beta chains from one sample sequenced in a study of beta chain features in type 1 diabetes. Of the isolated RNA, all was reverse transcribed, and so the sequenced material was expressed TCRB transcripts. Clones were sequenced by immunoSEQ multiplex PCR, and TCRdb holds only the in-frame ones, with some missing. The sample consists of under 250,000 clones, 25% to 30% of them appearing once. Sequencing was performed on central memory CD4+ T cells from blood. These receptors were collected from a man aged 25-45 years in good health.

As concerns this clone: The same CDR3 is also encoded by other DNA sequences in this sample. The DNA of the CDR3 is TGTGCCAGCAGTGATTTCACAGATACGCAGTATTTT. This translates into CASSDFTDTQYF. The chain employs TRBV25-1 and TRBJ2-3; D is uncertain. Trimming took 3 bases from V and 2 from J, leaving 3 bases between them. Germline values: CDR1 MGHDK, CDR2 SYGVNS. CDR3 size: 12 residues.

The chain carries TRBV6-6 and TRBJ1-1; 9 bases are shared with TRBD1. Germline V gene sequence: CDR1 MNHNY, CDR2 SVGAGI (reference sequence). The CDR3 spans 12 residues. Losses at the gene ends were 8 bases for V and 6 bases for J; bases not matched to a gene: 4. Here the CDR3 DNA reads TGTGCCAGCTCGGGACAGGGCTCTGAAGCTTTCTTT. It encodes CASSGQGSEAFF.

This clone was counted only a few times. The V call is TRBV7-2, the J call TRBJ2-5; TRBD2 matches at 8 bases. Germline V gives CDR1 SGHTA, CDR2 FQGNSA. This CDR3 region has 15 residues. The V and J ends lost 6 bases and 5 bases, in that order; junction bases with no gene match: 11. In DNA form, the CDR3 reads TGTGCCAGCAGGATAGGGACTAGTGTTCTGGAGACCCAGTACTTC. This codes for CASRIGTSVLETQYF.

This clone came up a few times. The chain employs TRBV6-1 and TRBJ2-1; 7 nucleotides match TRBD2. J was trimmed by 2 bases and V by 0 bases; bases with no gene match: 4. Looked up from germline, CDR1 is MNHNS and CDR2 is SASEGT. The CDR3 is 16 amino acids. CDR3 residues: CASSEAHSGTYNEQFF. In DNA form, the CDR3 reads TGTGCCAGCAGTGAAGCGCACAGCGGGACCTACAATGAGCAGTTCTTC.

This clone has more than one count but fewer than ten. The J gene is TRBJ2-7, the V gene TRBV12-1; the table's D call TRBD2 went unverified against the DNA. TRBV12-1 is labeled a pseudogene. This CDR3 spans 15 amino acids. The CDR3 nucleotides are TGTGCCAGCAGCTTTGCTGGCGGGAGAGTCTACGAGCAGTACTTC. Translating gives CASSFAGGRVYEQYF.

The rearrangement joins TRBV20-1 to TRBJ2-7; TRBD2 matches at 7 bases. This CDR3 region has 11 residues. CDR1 is DFQATT, CDR2 SNEGSKA, per germline (reference sequence). V dropped 6 bases and J dropped 6; count of bases not matched to a gene: 5. The CDR3 spells CSASGEGEQYF. As DNA, the CDR3 is TGCAGTGCGAGCGGGGAGGGCGAGCAGTACTTC.

The chain recombines TRBV27 with TRBJ1-1, with a weak D call TRBD1 (5 bases). CDR3 length equals 13 residues. Trimming removed 4 bases from V and 6 bases from J, with 12 bases in between. Germline assignment: CDR1 MNHEY and CDR2 SMNVEV (reference sequence). The CDR3 protein is CASSSTGGSEAFF. CDR3 DNA sequence: TGTGCCAGCAGTTCGACCGGGGGGTCTGAAGCTTTCTTT.